This TCR beta chain comes out of a study of TIL therapy for anti-PD-1-resistant metastatic lung cancer. Sequencing used immunoSEQ v3. The assay was immunoSEQ multiplex PCR, and TCRdb's table has in-frame clones only and misses some. The repertoire includes about 50,000 clones, 70% to 85% of them detected once, and about 6% sits in the top ten. Time point indicated: pre-treatment sample, taken before nivolumab and TIL therapy. Most excised metastases sampled were pleural nodules or supraclavicular lymph nodes. The input for sequencing was tumor tissue, taken at baseline. This clonotype was sampled from a person aged 25 to 80 with non-small cell lung cancer.

The CDR3 region has the DNA TGTGCCAGCAGTTACGGGGAGACCCAGTACTTC. It specifies CASSYGETQYF. The rearrangement joins TRBV6-1 to TRBJ2-5; D not resolved. The CDR3 runs to 11 residues. V was cut by 5 bases and J by 5 bases, with 6 bases left in between. Germline CDR1 reads MNHNS; CDR2 reads SASEGT.